The rows below give T cell receptor beta chains drawn from one sample of a study of cytomegalovirus exposure and HLA in healthy donors. Measured with immunoSEQ multiplex PCR; TCRdb has only the in-frame clones, and not every one. This table has around 120,000 clones, around nine tenths appearing once. The sequenced material came from PBMCs. These receptors came from a woman younger than 30 in good health and CMV-seronegative. Both conserved end residues are part of each CDR3. Fields, in order: V gene, D gene, J gene, clone size, CDR3 DNA, CDR3 protein. D genes are given only for firm matches. Clone size is given for some rows only: seen once, a few or many times, or a class if the clone is expanded.

>TRBV7-9|-|TRBJ1-4|-
TGTGCCAGCAGCTCCACAGGGAGCGGTGAAAAACTGTTTTTT
CASSSTGSGEKLFF
>TRBV28|TRBD2|TRBJ2-3|-
TGTGCCAGCCTGCTTGCGGGAGTGGGGGCAGATACGCAGTATTTT
CASLLAGVGADTQYF
>TRBV29-1|TRBD1|TRBJ1-4|-
TGCAGCGGAGGACAGGGTACGAGTGAAAAACTGTTTTTT
CSGGQGTSEKLFF
>TRBV6-5|-|TRBJ1-3|few
TGTGCCAGCAGTTACGGCGGGATCTCTGGAAACACCATATATTTT
CASSYGGISGNTIYF
>TRBV7-7|-|TRBJ2-5|-
TGTGCTAGCAGCCTCGGACGGGAGATTATCGAGACCCAGTACTTC
CASSLGREIIETQYF
>TRBV9|-|TRBJ1-4|-
TGTGCCAGCAACCAAGGACAGCCTAATGAAAAACTGTTTTTT
CASNQGQPNEKLFF
>TRBV5-1|TRBD2|TRBJ2-5|once
TGCGCCAGCAGCTCTGGGACTAGCGCTTTCCAAGAGACCCAGTACTTC
CASSSGTSAFQETQYF
>TRBV30|TRBD2|TRBJ2-4|-
TGTGCCTGGAGGTTTAGCGGGGCTTATAACATTCAGTACTTC
CAWRFSGAYNIQYF
>TRBV4-3|TRBD1|TRBJ1-4|-
TGCGCCAGCAGCCACAACAGGGGGCTTTCTAATGAAAAACTGTTTTTT
CASSHNRGLSNEKLFF
>TRBV6-1|TRBD2|TRBJ2-3|-
TGTGCCAGCAGTGAAACGCGGGAGGTTCTTAATACGCAGTATTTT
CASSETREVLNTQYF
>TRBV6-5|-|TRBJ2-3|-
TGTGCCAGCAGTTACTCGATACAACTAAACACAGATACGCAGTATTTT
CASSYSIQLNTDTQYF
>TRBV4-1|-|TRBJ1-2|-
TGCGCCAGCAGCTCTAGATGGACAGCGTATGGCTACACCTTC
CASSSRWTAYGYTF
>TRBV19|TRBD1|TRBJ1-1|-
TGTGCCAGTAGCCCGGACAGGGGGCTGCTCACTGAAGCTTTCTTT
CASSPDRGLLTEAFF
>TRBV9|TRBD1|TRBJ2-7|-
TGTGCCAGCAGCGTAGAAGGGACAGGAGTTTACGAGCAGTACTTC
CASSVEGTGVYEQYF
>TRBV28|TRBD1|TRBJ2-7|-
TGTGCCAGCAGTTCAACCGGGACAGCGAGCTCCTACGAGCAGTACTTC
CASSSTGTASSYEQYF
>TRBV6-1|-|TRBJ2-7|-
TGTGCCAGCAGTCAGAGCAGGTACGAGCAGTACTTC
CASSQSRYEQYF
>TRBV28|TRBD1|TRBJ2-4|-
TGTGCCAGCAGCTTGACAGGGCACGGAGCCAAAAACATTCAGTACTTC
CASSLTGHGAKNIQYF
>TRBV11-3|TRBD1|TRBJ2-3|-
TGTGCCAGCAGTCTGGGACAGCGCACAGATACGCAGTATTTT
CASSLGQRTDTQYF
>TRBV28|-|TRBJ1-1|-
TGTGCCAGCAGTCTGACCCAACAGGGGAACACTGAAGCTTTCTTT
CASSLTQQGNTEAFF
>TRBV9|-|TRBJ2-3|-
TGTGCCAGCAGCGTAGAGGTAGCGACGGGGACAGATACGCAGTATTTT
CASSVEVATGTDTQYF
>TRBV28|-|TRBJ2-2|-
TGTGCCAGCCTCAGTACCGGGGGGCCAGCCACCGGGGAGCTGTTTTTT
CASLSTGGPATGELFF
>TRBV6-5|-|TRBJ1-2|-
TGTGCCACCGGGAGGAACGAGGGCTACACCTTC
CATGRNEGYTF
>TRBV13|TRBD1|TRBJ2-7|once
TGTGCCAGCAGCCTAGGACAGGGCTACGAGCAGTACTTC
CASSLGQGYEQYF
>TRBV27|TRBD1|TRBJ2-7|once
TGTGCCAGCAGGCAGGGGGCAGGGTTGAGCGAGCAGTACTTC
CASRQGAGLSEQYF
>TRBV5-1|-|TRBJ1-2|few
TGCGCCAGCAGCTTGGGGACAAGGGATTCGGGCGGCTACACCTTC
CASSLGTRDSGGYTF
>TRBV7-9|TRBD1|TRBJ2-6|-
TGTGCCAGCAGCTTCCCGACAGGGATCCTCTCTGGGGCCAACGTCCTGACTTTC
CASSFPTGILSGANVLTF